These T cell receptor beta chains were read from a single sample in a study of cytomegalovirus exposure and HLA in healthy donors. The protocol was immunoSEQ multiplex PCR, while the TCRdb copy is restricted to in-frame clones and leaves out a portion. The data contain fewer than 120,000 clones, around nine tenths of them singletons. The sequenced sample was PBMCs. These receptors all stem from a young woman in good health and CMV-seronegative. Each CDR3 is given with its conserved first and last residue. Fields, in order: J gene, clone size, D gene, V gene, CDR3 protein, CDR3 DNA. D genes are given only for firm matches. Rows may omit the clone size; those that give it use once, few, many or a size class.

>TRBJ2-2|NA|TRBD2|TRBV10-1
CASSGRAGELFF
TGCGCCAGCAGCGGGAGGGCCGGGGAGCTGTTTTTT
>TRBJ1-2|NA|TRBD1|TRBV23-1
CASTGDYGYTF
TGCGCCAGTACAGGGGACTATGGCTACACCTTC
>TRBJ1-2|few|TRBD1|TRBV28
CASSPQQGAPDYGYTF
TGTGCCAGCAGTCCGCAACAGGGGGCTCCGGACTATGGCTACACCTTC
>TRBJ1-2|NA|TRBD1|TRBV9
CASSPWTGTQDGYTF
TGTGCCAGCAGCCCTTGGACAGGAACGCAGGATGGCTACACCTTC
>TRBJ2-3|NA|TRBD1|TRBV27
CASSSRDRGTDTQYF
TGTGCCAGCAGTTCCCGGGACAGGGGCACAGATACGCAGTATTTT
>TRBJ2-1|NA|TRBD2|TRBV5-1
CASSLVFSIAGGYNEQFF
TGCGCCAGCAGCTTGGTATTTTCCATAGCGGGGGGCTACAATGAGCAGTTCTTC
>TRBJ1-4|NA|NA|TRBV2
CASTLVERTTNEKLFF
TGTGCCAGCACCCTGGTAGAGAGAACAACTAATGAAAAACTGTTTTTT
>TRBJ1-2|NA|NA|TRBV18
CASSPSSSDKPYGYTF
TGTGCCAGCTCACCTTCATCGTCGGACAAGCCATATGGCTACACCTTC
>TRBJ2-4|once|NA|TRBV5-4
CASSPWAGLAKNIQYF
TGTGCCAGCAGCCCCTGGGCAGGGCTAGCCAAAAACATTCAGTACTTC
>TRBJ1-5|NA|NA|TRBV6-5
CASSYLGTRPYQPQHF
TGTGCCAGCAGTTACCTCGGGACAAGACCATATCAGCCCCAGCATTTT
>TRBJ2-1|NA|NA|TRBV9
CASSVGSGRNEQFF
TGTGCCAGCAGCGTAGGGTCGGGAAGGAATGAGCAGTTCTTC
>TRBJ2-6|NA|NA|TRBV30
CAWSVGTPGANVLTF
TGTGCCTGGAGTGTGGGGACTCCCGGGGCCAACGTCCTGACTTTC